Following are 4 T cell receptor beta chains from one sample sequenced in a study of T-cell reconstitution after alpha-beta-depleted transplantation in children. Unique molecular identifiers were built into the TCRbeta library. TCRdb used MiXCR to reprocess the PCR reads, holding one entry per CDR3 protein. The sample lists over 85,000 distinct CDR3 sequences; 9% to 12% were seen once. The sequencing used PBMCs from the stem cell graft donor, collected from the stem cell graft. Every receptor here comes from a human donor who donated a stem cell graft to a child with acute lymphoblastic leukemia.

This clonotype has a count of ten or more. This chain uses TRBV5-6 with TRBJ2-1; 13 nucleotides line up with TRBD2. Germline V lookup: CDR1 SGHDT, CDR2 YYEEEE. V lost 4 bases to trimming and J lost 1 base; unmatched junction nucleotides: 5. This CDR3 contains 17 residues. CDR3 sequence: CASSRTSGRGSYNEQFF. CDR3 DNA: TGTGCCAGCAGCCGGACTAGCGGGAGAGGGTCCTACAATGAGCAGTTCTTC.

This rearrangement joins TRBV30 to TRBJ2-3; the match to TRBD1 covers 9 bases. Trimming at V came to 1 base and at J to 3 bases, leaving 5 bases not matched to a gene. The length of the CDR3 is 15 residues. Germline assignment: CDR1 GTSNPN and CDR2 SVGIG (reference sequence). CDR3 coding DNA: TGTGCCTGGAGTGCCGGACAGGGGTTGACAGATACGCAGTATTTT. Translating it yields CAWSAGQGLTDTQYF. The full variable domain, rest sourced from reference TRBV30 and TRBJ2-3, is SQTIHQWPATLVQPVGSPLSLECTVEGTSNPNLYWYRQAAGRGLQLLFYSVGIGQISSEVPQNLSASRPQDRQFILSSKKLLLSDSGFYLCAWSAGQGLTDTQYFGPGTRLTVL.

This clonotype was detected ten times or more. This sequence joins TRBV5-1 and TRBJ1-1, with D possibly matching TRBD1 (5 bases). Germline CDR1 and CDR2: SGHRS and YFSETQ. The CDR3 consists of 15 residues. The V and J ends lost 0 bases and 0 bases respectively, with 9 bases between them. DNA for the CDR3: TGCGCCAGCAGCTTGGGAGGGACCATGAACACTGAAGCTTTCTTT. Translated: CASSLGGTMNTEAFF.

This clonotype occurred many times. CDR3 nucleotides: TGCGCCAGCAGCTTGAGGGCTAGTGGCGGGGGGGCTTACAATGAGCAGTTCTTC. This sequence encodes CASSLRASGGGAYNEQFF. The V gene is TRBV5-1, the J gene TRBJ2-1; TRBD2 aligns across 9 bases. Germline CDR1 and CDR2: SGHRS and YFSETQ. J gave up 4 bases and V 1 base, and 12 bases lay outside the gene matches. The length of the CDR3 is 18 residues.